This is a list of T cell receptor beta chains from one sample in a study of blood T cell repertoires in COVID-19. The protocol was immunoSEQ multiplex PCR, while the TCRdb copy is restricted to in-frame clones and leaves out a portion. Of about 150,000 clones in the sample, more than 65% are singletons; the top ten hold almost 10%. The sequenced material came from peripheral blood. These receptors were obtained from a woman between 45 and 65 years old with acute or convalescent COVID-19. Both conserved end residues are part of each CDR3. A D gene is named only where the DNA matches it firmly. Clone size appears in some rows only: once, few, many, or a class for an expanded clone.

V gene: TRBV3-1/TRBV3-2; D gene: TRBD1; clone size: .; J gene: TRBJ1-3; CDR3 protein: CASSPRHRGPGNTIYF; CDR3 DNA: TGTGCCAGCAGCCCCCGGCACAGGGGGCCTGGAAACACCATATATTTT
V gene: TRBV6-1; D gene: .; clone size: few; J gene: TRBJ2-7; CDR3 protein: CASSDRYYEQYF; CDR3 DNA: TGTGCCAGCAGTGACAGGTACTACGAGCAGTACTTC
V gene: TRBV27; D gene: .; clone size: .; J gene: TRBJ1-5; CDR3 protein: CASSLSAGQPQHF; CDR3 DNA: TGTGCCAGCAGTTTATCCGCGGGTCAGCCCCAGCATTTT
V gene: TRBV15; D gene: .; clone size: .; J gene: TRBJ2-7; CDR3 protein: CATATGPGLGEQYF; CDR3 DNA: TGTGCCACCGCAACCGGACCAGGGTTAGGCGAGCAGTACTTC
V gene: TRBV9; D gene: .; clone size: .; J gene: TRBJ1-6; CDR3 protein: CASSALDRRSAGSPLHF; CDR3 DNA: TGTGCCAGCAGCGCCTTGGACAGAAGGAGCGCGGGTTCACCCCTCCACTTT
V gene: TRBV28; D gene: TRBD2; clone size: .; J gene: TRBJ2-5; CDR3 protein: CASRKGLAGVRETQYF; CDR3 DNA: TGTGCCAGCAGGAAGGGACTAGCGGGAGTTCGGGAGACCCAGTACTTC
V gene: TRBV6-5; D gene: TRBD2; clone size: few; J gene: TRBJ2-7; CDR3 protein: CASKRASGRPYEQYF; CDR3 DNA: TGTGCCAGCAAACGGGCTAGCGGGAGACCATACGAGCAGTACTTC
V gene: TRBV7-8; D gene: .; clone size: .; J gene: TRBJ1-6; CDR3 protein: CASSLGGGRNSPLHF; CDR3 DNA: TGTGCCAGCAGCTTAGGGGGGGGGAGGAATTCACCCCTCCACTTT
V gene: TRBV11-2; D gene: TRBD1; clone size: once; J gene: TRBJ1-2; CDR3 protein: CASSLEQGAEYGYTF; CDR3 DNA: TGTGCCAGCAGCTTAGAGCAGGGGGCAGAGTATGGCTACACCTTC
V gene: TRBV5-1; D gene: .; clone size: few; J gene: TRBJ1-4; CDR3 protein: CASSLVGGTNEKLFF; CDR3 DNA: TGCGCCAGCAGCTTGGTCGGGGGGACTAATGAAAAACTGTTTTTT
V gene: TRBV6-2/TRBV6-3; D gene: TRBD1; clone size: .; J gene: TRBJ1-4; CDR3 protein: CASSPTNRGLFF; CDR3 DNA: TGTGCCAGCAGCCCGACTAACAGGGGACTGTTTTTT
V gene: TRBV10-3; D gene: .; clone size: few; J gene: TRBJ1-1; CDR3 protein: CAISETESEAFF; CDR3 DNA: TGTGCCATCAGTGAGACGGAGTCTGAAGCTTTCTTT
V gene: TRBV18; D gene: .; clone size: .; J gene: TRBJ2-7; CDR3 protein: CASSPPELPYEQYF; CDR3 DNA: TGTGCCAGCTCACCCCCCGAACTGCCCTACGAGCAGTACTTC
V gene: TRBV27; D gene: .; clone size: .; J gene: TRBJ1-2; CDR3 protein: CASRLTSTGFYGYTF; CDR3 DNA: TGTGCCAGCAGGCTCACTTCAACAGGGTTCTATGGCTACACCTTC
V gene: TRBV4-3; D gene: .; clone size: .; J gene: TRBJ2-7; CDR3 protein: CASSQDEEGYEQYF; CDR3 DNA: TGCGCCAGCAGCCAAGATGAGGAGGGCTACGAGCAGTACTTC
V gene: TRBV2; D gene: TRBD1; clone size: once; J gene: TRBJ2-3; CDR3 protein: CASSLGDREYF; CDR3 DNA: TGTGCCAGCAGTCTTGGGGACAGAGAGTATTTT
V gene: TRBV29-1; D gene: TRBD1; clone size: .; J gene: TRBJ1-2; CDR3 protein: CSDVTGGSGYTF; CDR3 DNA: TGCAGCGACGTGACAGGGGGAAGTGGCTACACCTTC
V gene: TRBV10-2; D gene: .; clone size: .; J gene: TRBJ1-1; CDR3 protein: CASSNVQGNTEAFF; CDR3 DNA: TGCGCCAGCAGTAATGTACAGGGGAACACTGAAGCTTTCTTT
V gene: TRBV4-3; D gene: .; clone size: few; J gene: TRBJ1-6; CDR3 protein: CASSLDSHNSPLHF; CDR3 DNA: TGCGCCAGCAGCCTCGACAGCCATAATTCACCCCTCCACTTT
V gene: TRBV9; D gene: .; clone size: .; J gene: TRBJ2-2; CDR3 protein: CASRPDFAGPRGTGELFF; CDR3 DNA: TGTGCCAGCCGCCCCGACTTCGCCGGGCCCAGGGGCACCGGGGAGCTGTTTTTT
V gene: TRBV5-4; D gene: .; clone size: .; J gene: TRBJ1-2; CDR3 protein: CASSLDAGNYGYTF; CDR3 DNA: TGTGCCAGCAGCTTGGATGCAGGAAACTATGGCTACACCTTC
V gene: TRBV28; D gene: .; clone size: .; J gene: TRBJ2-7; CDR3 protein: CASSPSGQHYEQYF; CDR3 DNA: TGTGCCAGCAGCCCCTCCGGACAGCACTACGAGCAGTACTTC
V gene: TRBV30; D gene: .; clone size: .; J gene: TRBJ2-5; CDR3 protein: CAWSVRSAGHQETQYF; CDR3 DNA: TGTGCCTGGAGTGTACGGTCCGCAGGGCACCAAGAGACCCAGTACTTC
V gene: TRBV5-1; D gene: TRBD1; clone size: .; J gene: TRBJ1-2; CDR3 protein: CASSLEADRGYGYTF; CDR3 DNA: TGCGCCAGCAGTCTTGAGGCGGACAGGGGGTATGGCTACACCTTC
V gene: TRBV9; D gene: .; clone size: .; J gene: TRBJ2-5; CDR3 protein: CASSSGQGLETQYF; CDR3 DNA: TGTGCCAGCAGCTCCGGGCAGGGCTTAGAGACCCAGTACTTC
V gene: TRBV2; D gene: .; clone size: .; J gene: TRBJ1-4; CDR3 protein: CASMGQANEKLFF; CDR3 DNA: TGTGCCAGCATGGGACAAGCTAATGAAAAACTGTTTTTT
V gene: TRBV28; D gene: .; clone size: once; J gene: TRBJ2-2; CDR3 protein: CASSYRDTGELFF; CDR3 DNA: TGTGCCAGCAGTTACAGGGATACCGGGGAGCTGTTTTTT
V gene: TRBV11-2; D gene: TRBD2; clone size: .; J gene: TRBJ2-1; CDR3 protein: CASSLTSGASYNEQFF; CDR3 DNA: TGTGCCAGCAGCCTCACTAGCGGGGCATCCTACAATGAGCAGTTCTTC